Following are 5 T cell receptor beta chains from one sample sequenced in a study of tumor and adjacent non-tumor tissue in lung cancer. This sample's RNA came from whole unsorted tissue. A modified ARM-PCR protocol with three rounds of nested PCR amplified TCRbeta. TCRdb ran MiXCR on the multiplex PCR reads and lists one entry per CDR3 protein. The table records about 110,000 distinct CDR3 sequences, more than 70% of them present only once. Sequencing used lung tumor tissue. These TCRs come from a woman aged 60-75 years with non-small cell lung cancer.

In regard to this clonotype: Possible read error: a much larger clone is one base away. The CDR3 is CASSRGTSGSVHEQYF. The CDR3 DNA follows: TGTGCCAGCAGTCGCGGGACTAGCGGGAGTGTCCACGAGCAGTACTTC. The chain joins TRBV6-2 or TRBV6-3 to TRBJ2-7; 14 bases agree with TRBD2. The V gene's germline CDR1 is MNHEY and CDR2 SVGEGT. The V and J ends lost 5 bases and 5 bases, in that order; junction bases with no gene match: 8. The CDR3 has 16 residues.

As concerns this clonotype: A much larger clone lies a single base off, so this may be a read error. The CDR3 DNA sequence: TGTGCCTGCAGTTTAGGGTCAATCAATCAGCCCCAGCATTTT. Protein product: CACSLGSINQPQHF. This chain links TRBV12-3 or TRBV12-4 with TRBJ1-5; D is uncertain. The CDR3 contains 14 residues.

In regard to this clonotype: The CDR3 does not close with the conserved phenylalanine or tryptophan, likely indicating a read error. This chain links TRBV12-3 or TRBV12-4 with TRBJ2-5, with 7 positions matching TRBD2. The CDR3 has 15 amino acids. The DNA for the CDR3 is TGTACAAGCAGTCCCGACTGCGGGAGTGAGGAGACCCAGTACGTC. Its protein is CTSSPDCGSEETQYV.

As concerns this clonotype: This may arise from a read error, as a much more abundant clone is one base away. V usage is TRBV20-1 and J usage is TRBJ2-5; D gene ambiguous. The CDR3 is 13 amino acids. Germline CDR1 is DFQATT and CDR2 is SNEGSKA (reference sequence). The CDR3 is CSARFGYREIQYF. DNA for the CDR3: TGCAGTGCTAGATTTGGGTATCGAGAGATCCAGTACTTC.

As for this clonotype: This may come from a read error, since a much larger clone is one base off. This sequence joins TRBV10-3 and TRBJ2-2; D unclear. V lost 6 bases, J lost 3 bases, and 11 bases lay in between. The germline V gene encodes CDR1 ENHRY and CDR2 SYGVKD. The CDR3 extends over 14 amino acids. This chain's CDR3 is CAIRGESDTGELFF. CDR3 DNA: TGTGCCATCAGGGGCGAGTCTGACACCGGGGAGCTGTTTTTT.